The text below deals with one TCR beta chain. The antigen is undetermined. This sample was taken from a study of T cell responses to AZD1222 COVID-19 vaccine. Whole-study findings and limits: Baseline antibody screening turned up just a handful of seropositive AZD1222 recipients. After two AZD1222 doses, spike-specific TCR breadth and depth rose versus day 0.

Profiled with immunoSEQ multiplex PCR; TCRdb holds only in-frame clones, not every one. The table lists tens of thousands of clones, 80% to 90% of them singletons, with 24% in the top ten. Sequences were derived from peripheral blood, sampled on day 0 of AZD1222 vaccination. The sequence derives from an adult in good health.

The CDR3, as DNA: TGTGCCAGCAGCGTTTTAGCCCGGGGTGATAATGAGCAGTTCTTC. Its protein is CASSVLARGDNEQFF. J is TRBJ2-1 and V is TRBV9; D perhaps matches TRBD2 (5 bases). V lost 2 bases and J lost 7, with 16 bases in between. Germline-derived CDR1 and CDR2 are SGDLS and YYNGEE. The CDR3 extends over 15 amino acids.